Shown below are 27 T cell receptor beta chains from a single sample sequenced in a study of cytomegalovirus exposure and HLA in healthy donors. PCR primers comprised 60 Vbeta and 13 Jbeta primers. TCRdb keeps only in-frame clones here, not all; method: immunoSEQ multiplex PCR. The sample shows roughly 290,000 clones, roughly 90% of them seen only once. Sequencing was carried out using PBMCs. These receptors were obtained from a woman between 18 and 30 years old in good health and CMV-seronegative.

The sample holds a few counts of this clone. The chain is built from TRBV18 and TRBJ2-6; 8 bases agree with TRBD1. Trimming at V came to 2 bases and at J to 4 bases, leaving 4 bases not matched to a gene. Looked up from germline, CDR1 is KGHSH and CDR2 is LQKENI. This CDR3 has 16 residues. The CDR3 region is CASSPGTGTGANVLTF. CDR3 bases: TGTGCCAGCTCACCAGGGACAGGTACCGGGGCCAACGTCCTGACTTTC.

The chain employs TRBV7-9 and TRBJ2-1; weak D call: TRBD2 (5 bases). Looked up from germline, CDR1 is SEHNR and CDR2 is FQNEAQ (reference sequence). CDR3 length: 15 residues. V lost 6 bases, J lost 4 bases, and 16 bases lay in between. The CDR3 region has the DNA TGTGCCAGCAGTCCGGGGATCCCCCTTTACAATGAGCAGTTCTTC. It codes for CASSPGIPLYNEQFF.

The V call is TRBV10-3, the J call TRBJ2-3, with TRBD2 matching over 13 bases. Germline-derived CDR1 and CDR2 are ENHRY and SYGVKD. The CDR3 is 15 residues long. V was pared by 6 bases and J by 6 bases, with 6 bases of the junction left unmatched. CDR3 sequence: CAIRRSGLAGDTQYF. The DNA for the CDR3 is TGTGCCATCAGACGCTCGGGACTAGCGGGGGATACGCAGTATTTT.

The CDR3 region is CASHSTESKNIQYF. The CDR3 nucleotides read TGTGCCAGCCATTCGACAGAGAGCAAAAACATTCAGTACTTC. The rearrangement joins TRBV2 to TRBJ2-4; D is possibly TRBD1 (5 bases). Deletions cut 8 bases from V and 3 bases from J, with 14 bases between. This CDR3 is 14 amino acids long. Germline-derived CDR1 and CDR2 are SNHLY and FYNNEI.

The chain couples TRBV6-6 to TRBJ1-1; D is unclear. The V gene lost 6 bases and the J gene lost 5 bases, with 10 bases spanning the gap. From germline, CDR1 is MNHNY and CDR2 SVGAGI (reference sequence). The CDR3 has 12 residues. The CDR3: CASRLRETEAFF. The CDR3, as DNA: TGTGCCAGCAGACTGAGAGAGACTGAAGCTTTCTTT.

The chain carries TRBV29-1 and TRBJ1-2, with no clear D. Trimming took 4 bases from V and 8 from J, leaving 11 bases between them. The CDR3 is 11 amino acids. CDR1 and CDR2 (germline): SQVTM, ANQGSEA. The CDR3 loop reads CSVVGGFGYTF. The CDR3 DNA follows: TGCAGCGTTGTTGGAGGGTTCGGCTACACCTTC.

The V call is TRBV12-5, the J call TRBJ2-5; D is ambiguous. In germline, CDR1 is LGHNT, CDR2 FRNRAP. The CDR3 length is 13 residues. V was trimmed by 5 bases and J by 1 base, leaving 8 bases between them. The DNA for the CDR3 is TGTGCTAGTGGTACAGCAGTCCAAGAGACCCAGTACTTC. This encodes CASGTAVQETQYF.

The CDR3 loop is CASSPGTSVYEQYF. Here the CDR3 DNA reads TGTGCCAGCTCACCTGGGACTAGTGTGTACGAGCAGTACTTC. This chain joins TRBV18 and TRBJ2-7, with TRBD2 matching 8 bases. Losses at the gene ends were 3 bases for V and 4 bases for J; bases not matched to a gene: 5. The CDR3 is made up of 14 amino acids. The germline gives CDR1 KGHSH, CDR2 LQKENI.

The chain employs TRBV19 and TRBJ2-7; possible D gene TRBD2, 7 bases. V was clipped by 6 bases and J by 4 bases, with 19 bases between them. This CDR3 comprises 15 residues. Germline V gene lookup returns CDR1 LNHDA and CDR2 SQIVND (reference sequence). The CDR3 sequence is CASSVGGAKAYEQYF. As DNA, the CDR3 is TGTGCCAGTAGCGTGGGGGGGGCCAAGGCTTACGAGCAGTACTTC.

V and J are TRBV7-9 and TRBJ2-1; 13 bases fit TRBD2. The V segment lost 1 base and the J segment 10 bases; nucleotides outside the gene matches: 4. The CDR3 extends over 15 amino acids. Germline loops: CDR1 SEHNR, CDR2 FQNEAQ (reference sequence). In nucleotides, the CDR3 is TGTGCCAGCAGCTTAGAGACTAGCGGGGGGTGGGAGCAGTTCTTC. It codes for CASSLETSGGWEQFF.

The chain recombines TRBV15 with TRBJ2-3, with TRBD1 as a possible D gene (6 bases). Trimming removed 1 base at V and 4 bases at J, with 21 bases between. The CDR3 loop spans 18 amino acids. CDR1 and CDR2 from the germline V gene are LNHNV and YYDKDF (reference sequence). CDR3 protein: CATSRGGRGLQWSDTQYF. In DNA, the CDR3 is TGTGCCACCAGCAGAGGGGGGCGAGGACTGCAGTGGTCAGATACGCAGTATTTT.

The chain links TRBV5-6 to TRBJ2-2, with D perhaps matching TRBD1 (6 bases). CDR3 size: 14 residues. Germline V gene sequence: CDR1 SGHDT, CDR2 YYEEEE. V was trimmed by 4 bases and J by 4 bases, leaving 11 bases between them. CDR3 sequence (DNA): TGTGCCAGCAGCCCCGGGACACCCACCGGGGAGCTGTTTTTT. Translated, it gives CASSPGTPTGELFF.

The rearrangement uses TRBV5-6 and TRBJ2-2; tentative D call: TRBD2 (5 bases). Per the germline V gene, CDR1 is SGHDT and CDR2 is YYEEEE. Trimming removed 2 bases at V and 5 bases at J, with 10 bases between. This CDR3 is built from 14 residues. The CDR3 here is CASSFRGGTGELFF. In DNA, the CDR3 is TGTGCCAGCAGCTTCCGGGGTGGTACCGGGGAGCTGTTTTTT.

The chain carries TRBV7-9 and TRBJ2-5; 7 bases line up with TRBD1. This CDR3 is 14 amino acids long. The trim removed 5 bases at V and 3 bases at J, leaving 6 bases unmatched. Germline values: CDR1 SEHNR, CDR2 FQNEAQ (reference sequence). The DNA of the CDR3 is TGTGCCAGCAGCCCAGCCGGGACAGAAGAGACCCAGTACTTC. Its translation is CASSPAGTEETQYF.

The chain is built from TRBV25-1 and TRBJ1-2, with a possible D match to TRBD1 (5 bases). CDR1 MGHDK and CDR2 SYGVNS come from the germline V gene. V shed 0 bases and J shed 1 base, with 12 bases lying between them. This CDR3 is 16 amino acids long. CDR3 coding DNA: TGTGCCAGCAGTGAATATATGTCGACAGATAACTATGGCTACACCTTC. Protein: CASSEYMSTDNYGYTF.

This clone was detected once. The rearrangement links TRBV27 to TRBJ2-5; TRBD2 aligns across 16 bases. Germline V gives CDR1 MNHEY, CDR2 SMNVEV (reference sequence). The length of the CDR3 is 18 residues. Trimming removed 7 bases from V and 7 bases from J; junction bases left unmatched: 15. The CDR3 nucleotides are TGTGCCAGCACGGGGCTCGGGACTAGCGGGGGGGCGATTGGGACCCAGTACTTC. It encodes CASTGLGTSGGAIGTQYF.

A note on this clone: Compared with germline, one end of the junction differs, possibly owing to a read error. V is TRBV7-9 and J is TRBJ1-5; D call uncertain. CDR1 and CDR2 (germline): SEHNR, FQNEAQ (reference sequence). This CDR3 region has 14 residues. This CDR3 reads CSSRGEGSNQPQHF. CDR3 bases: TGTTCCAGCCGGGGAGAGGGCAGCAATCAGCCCCAGCATTTT.

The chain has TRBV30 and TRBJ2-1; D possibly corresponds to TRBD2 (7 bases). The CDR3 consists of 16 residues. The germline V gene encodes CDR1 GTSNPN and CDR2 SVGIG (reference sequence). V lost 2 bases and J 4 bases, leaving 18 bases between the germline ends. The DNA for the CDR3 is TGTGCCTGGAGTCATAGGGGGGGGGCTGAGTACAATGAGCAGTTCTTC. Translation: CAWSHRGGAEYNEQFF.

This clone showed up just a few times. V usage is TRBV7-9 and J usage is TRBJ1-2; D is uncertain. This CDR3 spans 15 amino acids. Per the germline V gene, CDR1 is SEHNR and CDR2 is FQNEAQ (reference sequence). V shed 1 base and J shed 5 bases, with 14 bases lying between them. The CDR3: CASSLVGSLGYGYTF. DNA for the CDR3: TGTGCCAGCAGCTTAGTAGGGAGTCTGGGGTATGGCTACACCTTC.

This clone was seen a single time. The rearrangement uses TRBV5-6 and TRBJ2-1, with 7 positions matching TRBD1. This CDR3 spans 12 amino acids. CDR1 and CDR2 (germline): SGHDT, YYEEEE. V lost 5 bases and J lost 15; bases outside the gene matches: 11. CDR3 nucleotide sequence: TGTGCCAGCAGTTCTAGACAGGGATCTAGGTTCTTC. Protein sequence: CASSSRQGSRFF.

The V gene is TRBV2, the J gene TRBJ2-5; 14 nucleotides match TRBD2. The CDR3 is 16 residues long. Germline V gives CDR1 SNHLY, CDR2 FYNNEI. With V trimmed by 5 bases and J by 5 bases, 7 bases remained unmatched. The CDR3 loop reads CASSSGLAGGRETQYF. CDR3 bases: TGTGCCAGCAGTTCCGGACTAGCGGGGGGCCGGGAGACCCAGTACTTC.

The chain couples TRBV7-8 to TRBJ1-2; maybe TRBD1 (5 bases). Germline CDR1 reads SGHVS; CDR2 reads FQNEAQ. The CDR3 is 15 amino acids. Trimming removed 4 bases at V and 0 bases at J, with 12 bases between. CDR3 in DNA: TGTGCCAGCAGCTCCTCGACAGAAGCTAACTATGGCTACACCTTC. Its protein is CASSSSTEANYGYTF.

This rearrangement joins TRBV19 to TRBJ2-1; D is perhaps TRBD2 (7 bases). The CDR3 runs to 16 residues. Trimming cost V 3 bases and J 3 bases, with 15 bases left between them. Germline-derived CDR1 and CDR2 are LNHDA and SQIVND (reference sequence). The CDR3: CASSIGGGHLYNEQFF. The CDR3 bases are TGTGCCAGTAGTATCGGCGGGGGACACCTCTACAATGAGCAGTTCTTC.

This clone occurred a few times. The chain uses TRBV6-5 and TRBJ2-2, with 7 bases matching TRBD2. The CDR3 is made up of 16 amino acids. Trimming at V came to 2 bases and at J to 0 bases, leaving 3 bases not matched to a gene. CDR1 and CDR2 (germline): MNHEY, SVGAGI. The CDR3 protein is CASSYLSGANTGELFF. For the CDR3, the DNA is TGTGCCAGCAGTTACCTCAGCGGGGCGAACACCGGGGAGCTGTTTTTT.

CDR3 DNA sequence: TGTGCCAGCAGCGTAGTAACAGGGGGCAACACCGGGGAGCTGTTTTTT. Amino acids: CASSVVTGGNTGELFF. This sequence joins TRBV9 and TRBJ2-2; 9 bases fit TRBD1. Germline-derived CDR1 and CDR2 are SGDLS and YYNGEE. The CDR3 covers 16 residues. V lost 0 bases to trimming and J lost 2 bases; unmatched junction nucleotides: 2. Full variable domain (rest looked up from reference TRBV9 and TRBJ2-2): DSGVTQTPKHLITATGQRVTLRCSPRSGDLSVYWYQQSLDQGLQFLIQYYNGEERAKGNILERFSAQQFPDLHSELNLSSLELGDSALYFCASSVVTGGNTGELFFGEGSRLTVL.

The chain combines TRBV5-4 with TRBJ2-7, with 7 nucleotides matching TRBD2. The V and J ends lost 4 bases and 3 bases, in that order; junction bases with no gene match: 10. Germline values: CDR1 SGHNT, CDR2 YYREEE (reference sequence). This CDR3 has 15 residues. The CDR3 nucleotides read TGTGCCAGCAGCGCGGGGCCCAGCGGGGTCTACGAGCAGTACTTC. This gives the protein CASSAGPSGVYEQYF.

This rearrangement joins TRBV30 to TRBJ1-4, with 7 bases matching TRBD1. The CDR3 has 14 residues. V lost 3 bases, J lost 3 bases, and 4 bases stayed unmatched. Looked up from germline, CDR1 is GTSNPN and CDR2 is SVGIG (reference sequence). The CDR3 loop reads CAWRRTGSNEKLFF. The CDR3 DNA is TGTGCCTGGAGGCGGACAGGATCTAATGAAAAACTGTTTTTT.